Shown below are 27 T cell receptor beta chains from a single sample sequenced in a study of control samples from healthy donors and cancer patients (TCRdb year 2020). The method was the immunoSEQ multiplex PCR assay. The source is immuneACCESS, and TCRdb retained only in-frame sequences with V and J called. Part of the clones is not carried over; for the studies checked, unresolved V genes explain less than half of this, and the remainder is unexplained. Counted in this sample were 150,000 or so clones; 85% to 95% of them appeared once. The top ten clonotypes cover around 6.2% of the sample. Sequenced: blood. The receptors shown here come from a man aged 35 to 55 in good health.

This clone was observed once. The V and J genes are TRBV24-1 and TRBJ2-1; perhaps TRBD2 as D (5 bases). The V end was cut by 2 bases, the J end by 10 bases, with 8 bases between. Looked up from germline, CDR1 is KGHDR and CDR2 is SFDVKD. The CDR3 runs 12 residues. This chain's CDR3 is CATSDWRREQFF. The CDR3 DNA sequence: TGTGCCACCAGTGATTGGAGGCGCGAGCAGTTCTTC.

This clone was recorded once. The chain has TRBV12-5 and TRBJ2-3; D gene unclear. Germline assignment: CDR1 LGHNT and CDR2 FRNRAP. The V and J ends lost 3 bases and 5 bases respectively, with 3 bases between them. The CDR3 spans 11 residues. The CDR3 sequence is CASGFRDTQYF. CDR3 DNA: TGTGCTAGTGGTTTTAGAGATACGCAGTATTTT.

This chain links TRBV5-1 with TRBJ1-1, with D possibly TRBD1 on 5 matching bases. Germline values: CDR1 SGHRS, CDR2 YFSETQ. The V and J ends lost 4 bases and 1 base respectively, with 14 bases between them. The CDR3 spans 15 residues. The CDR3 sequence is CASSNQGARNTEAFF. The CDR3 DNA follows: TGCGCCAGCAGCAACCAGGGTGCACGGAACACTGAAGCTTTCTTT.

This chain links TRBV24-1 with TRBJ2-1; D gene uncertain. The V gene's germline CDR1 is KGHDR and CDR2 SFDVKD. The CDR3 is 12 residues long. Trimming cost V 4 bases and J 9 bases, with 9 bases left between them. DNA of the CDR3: TGTGCCACCAGTGACGCGTGGGGTGAGCAGTTCTTC. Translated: CATSDAWGEQFF.

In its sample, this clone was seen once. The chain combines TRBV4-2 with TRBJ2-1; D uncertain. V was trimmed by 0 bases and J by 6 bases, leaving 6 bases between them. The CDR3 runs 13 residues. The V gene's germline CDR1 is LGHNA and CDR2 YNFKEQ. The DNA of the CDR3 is TGTGCCAGCAGCCAAGATAGATCCAATGAGCAGTTCTTC. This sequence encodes CASSQDRSNEQFF.

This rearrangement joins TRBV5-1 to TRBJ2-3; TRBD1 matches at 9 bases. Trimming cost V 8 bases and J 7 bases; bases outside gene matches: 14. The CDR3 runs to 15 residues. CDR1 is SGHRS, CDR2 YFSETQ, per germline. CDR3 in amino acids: CASSATGGAGNTQYF. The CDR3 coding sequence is TGCGCCAGTTCTGCCACAGGGGGCGCGGGAAATACGCAGTATTTT. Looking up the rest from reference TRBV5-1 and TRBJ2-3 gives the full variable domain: KAGVTQTPRYLIKTRGQQVTLSCSPISGHRSVSWYQQTPGQGLQFLFEYFSETQRNKGNFPGRFSGRQFSNSRSEMNVSTLELGDSALYLCASSATGGAGNTQYFGPGTRLTVL.

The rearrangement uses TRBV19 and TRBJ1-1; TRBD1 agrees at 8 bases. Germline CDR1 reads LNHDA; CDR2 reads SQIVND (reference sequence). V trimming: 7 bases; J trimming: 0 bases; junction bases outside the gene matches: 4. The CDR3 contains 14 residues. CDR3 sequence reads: CASTPTGVNTEAFF. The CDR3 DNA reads TGTGCCAGTACCCCGACAGGGGTGAACACTGAAGCTTTCTTT.

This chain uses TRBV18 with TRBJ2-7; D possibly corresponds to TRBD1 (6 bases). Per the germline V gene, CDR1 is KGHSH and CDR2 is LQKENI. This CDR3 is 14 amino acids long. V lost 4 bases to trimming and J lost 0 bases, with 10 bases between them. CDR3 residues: CASSRLDSSYEQYF. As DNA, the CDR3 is TGTGCCAGCTCACGACTGGACAGCTCCTACGAGCAGTACTTC. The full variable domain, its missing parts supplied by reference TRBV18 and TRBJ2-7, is NAGVMQNPRHLVRRRGQEARLRCSPMKGHSHVYWYRQLPEEGLKFMVYLQKENIIDESGMPKERFSAEFPKEGPSILRIQQVVRGDSAAYFCASSRLDSSYEQYFGPGTRLTVT.

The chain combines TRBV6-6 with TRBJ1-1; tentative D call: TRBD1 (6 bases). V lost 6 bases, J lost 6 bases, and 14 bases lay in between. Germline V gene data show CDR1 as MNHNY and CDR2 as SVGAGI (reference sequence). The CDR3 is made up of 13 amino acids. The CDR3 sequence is CASRMTDSPEAFF. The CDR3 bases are TGTGCCAGCAGGATGACGGACAGCCCTGAAGCTTTCTTT.

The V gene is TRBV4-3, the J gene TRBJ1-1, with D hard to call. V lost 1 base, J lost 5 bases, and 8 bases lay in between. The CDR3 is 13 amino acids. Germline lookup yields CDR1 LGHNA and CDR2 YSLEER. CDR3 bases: TGCGCCAGCAGCCAAGGTGCGCAGACTGAAGCTTTCTTT. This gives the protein CASSQGAQTEAFF.

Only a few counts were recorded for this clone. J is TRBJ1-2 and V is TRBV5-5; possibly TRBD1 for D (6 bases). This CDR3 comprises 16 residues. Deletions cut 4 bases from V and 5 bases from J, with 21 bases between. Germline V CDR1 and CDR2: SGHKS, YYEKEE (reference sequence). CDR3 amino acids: CASSPQGTRGSYGYTF. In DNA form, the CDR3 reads TGTGCCAGCAGCCCTCAAGGGACAAGGGGGAGTTATGGCTACACCTTC. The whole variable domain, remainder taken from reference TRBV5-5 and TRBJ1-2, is DAGVTQSPTHLIKTRGQQVTLRCSPISGHKSVSWYQQVLGQGPQFIFQYYEKEERGRGNFPDRFSARQFPNYSSELNVNALLLGDSALYLCASSPQGTRGSYGYTFGSGTRLTVV.

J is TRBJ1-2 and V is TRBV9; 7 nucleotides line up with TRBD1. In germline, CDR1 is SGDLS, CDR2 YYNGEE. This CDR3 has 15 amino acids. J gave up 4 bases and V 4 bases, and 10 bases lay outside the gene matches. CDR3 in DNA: TGTGCCAGCAGCCCTCAGACAGGGACCGGCTATGGCTACACCTTC. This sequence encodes CASSPQTGTGYGYTF.

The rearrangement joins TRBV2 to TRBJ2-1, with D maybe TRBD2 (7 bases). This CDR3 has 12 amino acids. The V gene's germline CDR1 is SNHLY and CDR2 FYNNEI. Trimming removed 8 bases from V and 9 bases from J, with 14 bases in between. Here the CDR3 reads CASEGGRIEQFF. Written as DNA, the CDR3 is TGTGCCAGCGAGGGGGGGAGGATTGAGCAGTTCTTC.

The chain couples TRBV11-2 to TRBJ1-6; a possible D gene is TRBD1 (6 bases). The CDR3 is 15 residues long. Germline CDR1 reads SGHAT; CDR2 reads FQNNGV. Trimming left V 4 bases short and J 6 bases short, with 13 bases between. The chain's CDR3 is CASSSGGAPNSPLHF. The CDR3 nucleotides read TGTGCCAGCAGCTCGGGGGGCGCGCCTAATTCACCCCTCCACTTT.

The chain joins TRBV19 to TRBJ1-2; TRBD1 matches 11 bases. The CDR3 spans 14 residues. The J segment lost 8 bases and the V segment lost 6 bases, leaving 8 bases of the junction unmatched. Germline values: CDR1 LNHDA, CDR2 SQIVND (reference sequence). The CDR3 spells CASRKLGQGEGYTF. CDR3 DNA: TGTGCCAGTAGGAAACTGGGACAGGGGGAAGGCTACACCTTC. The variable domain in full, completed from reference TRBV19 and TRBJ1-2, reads DGGITQSPKYLFRKEGQNVTLSCEQNLNHDAMYWYRQDPGQGLRLIYYSQIVNDFQKGDIAEGYSVSREKKESFPLTVTSAQKNPTAFYLCASRKLGQGEGYTFGSGTRLTVV.

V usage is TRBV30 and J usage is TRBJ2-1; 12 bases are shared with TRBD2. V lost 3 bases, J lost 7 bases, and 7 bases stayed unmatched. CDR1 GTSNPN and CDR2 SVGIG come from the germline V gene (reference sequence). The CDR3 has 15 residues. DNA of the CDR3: TGTGCCTGGAGGCAGGGACTAGCGGGTGGAAATGAGCAGTTCTTC. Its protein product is CAWRQGLAGGNEQFF.

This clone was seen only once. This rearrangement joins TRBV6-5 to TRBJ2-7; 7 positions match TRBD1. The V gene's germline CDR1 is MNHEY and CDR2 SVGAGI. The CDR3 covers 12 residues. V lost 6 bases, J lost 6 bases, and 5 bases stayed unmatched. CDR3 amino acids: CASSQGTVEQYF. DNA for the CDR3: TGTGCCAGCAGCCAAGGGACAGTCGAGCAGTACTTC.

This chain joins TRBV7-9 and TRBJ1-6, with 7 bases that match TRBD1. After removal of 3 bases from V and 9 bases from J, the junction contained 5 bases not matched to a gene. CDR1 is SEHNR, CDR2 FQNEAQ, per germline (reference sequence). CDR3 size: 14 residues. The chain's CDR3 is CASSLTGRGSPLHF. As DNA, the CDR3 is TGTGCCAGCAGCTTGACAGGGCGGGGTTCACCCCTCCACTTT.

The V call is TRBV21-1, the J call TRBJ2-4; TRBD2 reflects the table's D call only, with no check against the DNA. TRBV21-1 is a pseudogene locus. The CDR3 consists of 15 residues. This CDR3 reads CASSKGPGNENIQYF. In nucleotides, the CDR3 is TGTGCCAGCAGCAAAGGGCCCGGGAATGAAAACATTCAGTACTTC.

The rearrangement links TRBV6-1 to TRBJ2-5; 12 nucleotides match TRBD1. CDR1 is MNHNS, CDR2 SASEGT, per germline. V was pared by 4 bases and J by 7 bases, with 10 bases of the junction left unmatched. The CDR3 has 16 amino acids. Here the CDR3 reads CASSGSGTGGFGTQYF. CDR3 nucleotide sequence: TGTGCCAGCAGTGGCTCCGGGACAGGGGGCTTTGGGACCCAGTACTTC.

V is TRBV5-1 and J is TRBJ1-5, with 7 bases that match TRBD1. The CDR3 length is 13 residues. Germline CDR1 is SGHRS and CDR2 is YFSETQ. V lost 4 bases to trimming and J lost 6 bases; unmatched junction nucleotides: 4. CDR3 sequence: CASSVTGTQPQHF. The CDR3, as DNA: TGCGCCAGCAGCGTGACAGGGACTCAGCCCCAGCATTTT.

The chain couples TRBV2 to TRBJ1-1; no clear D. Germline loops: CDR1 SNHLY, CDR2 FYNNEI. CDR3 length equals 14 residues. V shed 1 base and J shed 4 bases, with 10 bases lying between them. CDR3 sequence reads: CASSEGGEGTEAFF. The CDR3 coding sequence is TGTGCCAGCAGTGAAGGAGGAGAGGGCACTGAAGCTTTCTTT.

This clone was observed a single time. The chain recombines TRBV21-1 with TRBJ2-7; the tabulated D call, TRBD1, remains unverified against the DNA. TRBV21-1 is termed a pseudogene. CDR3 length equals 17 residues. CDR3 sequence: CASSKGQVTLLRCGQYF. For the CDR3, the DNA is TGTGCCAGCAGCAAAGGACAGGTTACCCTTTTGCGATGTGGGCAGTACTTC.

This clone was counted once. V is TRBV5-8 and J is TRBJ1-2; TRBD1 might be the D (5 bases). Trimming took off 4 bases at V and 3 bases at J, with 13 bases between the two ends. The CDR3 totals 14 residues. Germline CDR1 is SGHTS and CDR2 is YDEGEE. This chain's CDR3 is CASSPGTGDYGYTF. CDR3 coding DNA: TGTGCCAGCAGCCCGGGGACGGGGGACTATGGCTACACCTTC.

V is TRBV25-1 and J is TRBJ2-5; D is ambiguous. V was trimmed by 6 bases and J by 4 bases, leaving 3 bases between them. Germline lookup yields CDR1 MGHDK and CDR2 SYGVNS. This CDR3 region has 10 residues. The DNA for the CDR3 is TGTGCCAGCAGGGGAGAGACCCAGTACTTC. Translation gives CASRGETQYF.

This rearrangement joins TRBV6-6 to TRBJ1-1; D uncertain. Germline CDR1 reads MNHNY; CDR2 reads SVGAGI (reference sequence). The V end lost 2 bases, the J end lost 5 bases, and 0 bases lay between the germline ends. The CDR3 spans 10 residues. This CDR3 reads CASSYTEAFF. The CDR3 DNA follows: TGTGCCAGCAGTTACACTGAAGCTTTCTTT.

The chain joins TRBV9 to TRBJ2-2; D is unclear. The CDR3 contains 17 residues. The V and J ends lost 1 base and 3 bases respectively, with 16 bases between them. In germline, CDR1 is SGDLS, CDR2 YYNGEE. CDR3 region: CASSVSPGGVDTGELFF. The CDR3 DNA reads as TGTGCCAGCAGCGTATCCCCCGGTGGGGTCGACACCGGGGAGCTGTTTTTT. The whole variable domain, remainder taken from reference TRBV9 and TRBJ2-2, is DSGVTQTPKHLITATGQRVTLRCSPRSGDLSVYWYQQSLDQGLQFLIQYYNGEERAKGNILERFSAQQFPDLHSELNLSSLELGDSALYFCASSVSPGGVDTGELFFGEGSRLTVL.